Listed below are T cell receptor beta chains from one sample, sequenced in a study of Ad26.COV2.S vaccination and SARS-CoV-2 variants. Some clones are missing from TCRdb's copy, which holds only in-frame ones; the method was immunoSEQ multiplex PCR. There are fewer than 900,000 clones in the sample; roughly 90% occur only once, and about 1.5% lies in the top ten. This sample comprised peripheral blood, obtained in a trial of Ad26.COV2.S vaccine versus placebo. The receptors were sampled from a person aged 18-65 years who received the Ad26.COV2.S COVID-19 vaccine or a placebo. The CDR3 runs from the conserved cysteine through the conserved F or W. Each record gives: clone size, J gene, D gene, V gene, CDR3 protein, CDR3 DNA. The D gene is left open where the match is weak. Not all rows give a size; the values are once, few, many and, for expanded clones, a class.

many TRBJ1-2 . TRBV23-1 CASSQLSGGIYGYTF TGCGCCAGCAGTCAATTGTCCGGGGGAATTTATGGCTACACCTTC
. TRBJ2-1 TRBD2 TRBV7-6 CASSFPSTGGPHEQFF TGTGCCAGCAGCTTTCCATCAACGGGAGGGCCCCATGAGCAGTTCTTC
. TRBJ2-7 . TRBV19 CASSFGAGYEQYF TGTGCCAGCTCTTTTGGAGCGGGCTACGAGCAGTACTTC
few TRBJ1-6 . TRBV6-6 CASRGEGFRNSPLHF TGTGCCAGCAGGGGGGAGGGCTTCAGGAATTCACCCCTCCACTTT
. TRBJ1-5 . TRBV5-1 CASSLGYGTNQPQHF TGCGCCAGCAGCTTGGGTTACGGGACCAATCAGCCCCAGCATTTT
. TRBJ2-3 . TRBV18 CASSPNYGSTDTQYF TGTGCCAGCTCACCAAACTACGGCTCCACAGATACGCAGTATTTT
. TRBJ2-3 . TRBV29-1 CRASSLHTDTQYF TGCAGAGCATCATCCCTCCACACAGATACGCAGTATTTT
. TRBJ2-7 . TRBV4-2 CASSQGGGEQYF TGTGCCAGCAGCCAAGGGGGCGGCGAGCAGTACTTC
. TRBJ2-7 . TRBV6-1 CASSEQRTYEQYF TGTGCCAGCAGTGAACAAAGGACCTACGAGCAGTACTTC
. TRBJ1-1 . TRBV29-1 CSVEDWAGRVGTEAFF TGCAGCGTTGAAGATTGGGCAGGTCGGGTCGGCACTGAAGCTTTCTTT
. TRBJ2-2 . TRBV10-3 CAISDRMNTGELFF TGTGCCATCAGCGACAGAATGAACACCGGGGAGCTGTTTTTT
few TRBJ1-2 . TRBV12-3/TRBV12-4 CASSLSSNYGYTF TGTGCCAGCAGTTTAAGCAGTAACTATGGCTACACCTTC
. TRBJ2-1 TRBD2 TRBV7-9 CASSLEVGTRHYNEQFF TGTGCCAGCAGCTTAGAGGTAGGGACTAGACACTACAATGAGCAGTTCTTC
. TRBJ2-2 . TRBV19 CASSGTYTGELFF TGTGCCAGCTCAGGTACTTACACCGGGGAGCTGTTTTTT
. TRBJ1-3 . TRBV7-9 CASSSGNLQMQSGNTIYF TGTGCCAGCAGCTCCGGAAACCTACAGATGCAATCTGGAAACACCATATATTTT
. TRBJ1-1 . TRBV6-2/TRBV6-3 CASSIILLNTEAFF TGTGCCAGCAGTATAATTCTGTTAAACACTGAAGCTTTCTTT
. TRBJ1-3 . TRBV10-3 CAISDRANTIYF TGTGCCATCAGTGACAGGGCAAACACCATATATTTT
. TRBJ1-3 . TRBV18 CASSATVDSGNTIYF TGTGCCAGCTCAGCGACTGTGGACTCTGGAAACACCATATATTTT
. TRBJ2-1 . TRBV20-1 CSARVWNEQFF TGCAGTGCTAGAGTCTGGAATGAGCAGTTCTTC
. TRBJ1-1 . TRBV6-5 CASPKGSEAFF TGTGCCAGCCCGAAAGGATCCGAAGCTTTCTTT
. TRBJ2-3 . TRBV6-1 CASSVFGDRTTDTQYF TGTGCCAGCAGTGTCTTCGGAGACAGGACCACAGATACGCAGTATTTT
. TRBJ2-3 TRBD2 TRBV24-1 CATQRETDTQYF TGTGCCACTCAGCGGGAAACAGATACGCAGTATTTT
. TRBJ2-7 . TRBV5-4 CASSLQGFYEQYF TGTGCCAGCAGCTTGCAGGGTTTCTACGAGCAGTACTTC
. TRBJ1-1 . TRBV2 CASLWDTNTEAFF TGTGCCAGCCTTTGGGACACGAACACTGAAGCTTTCTTT
. TRBJ1-6 . TRBV5-6 CASSRANGSPLHF TGTGCCAGCAGCAGAGCTAACGGGTCACCCCTCCACTTT
. TRBJ1-5 . TRBV3-1/TRBV3-2 CASSQEGLQPQHF TGTGCCAGCAGCCAAGAAGGTCTTCAGCCCCAGCATTTT
. TRBJ1-2 . TRBV30 CAWGDYGYTF TGTGCCTGGGGGGACTATGGCTACACCTTC
. TRBJ2-3 TRBD2 TRBV5-5 CASSLVAGAPVFTQYF TGTGCCAGCAGCCTAGTAGCGGGAGCGCCCGTATTTACGCAGTATTTT
once TRBJ1-5 TRBD1 TRBV9 CASSVATHSTGISNQPQHF TGTGCCAGCAGCGTAGCTACCCACTCGACAGGGATTAGCAATCAGCCCCAGCATTTT
. TRBJ1-4 TRBD1 TRBV19 CASHPQGGINEKLFF TGTGCCAGTCACCCGCAGGGGGGGATTAATGAAAAACTGTTTTTT
. TRBJ2-1 TRBD1 TRBV4-2 CASSQPKGASNEQFF TGTGCCAGCAGCCAACCAAAGGGGGCGAGCAATGAGCAGTTCTTC
once TRBJ2-7 TRBD1 TRBV7-9 CASSLTGTGWDEQYF TGTGCCAGCAGCTTAACCGGGACAGGGTGGGACGAGCAGTACTTC
. TRBJ2-3 . TRBV21-1 CASSKDRAWQKDTQYF TGTGCCAGCAGCAAAGATAGGGCGTGGCAAAAAGATACGCAGTATTTT
. TRBJ2-1 . TRBV12-3/TRBV12-4 CASRQVPYNEQFF TGTGCCAGCCGACAGGTTCCTTACAATGAGCAGTTCTTC
few TRBJ2-7 . TRBV2 CASRWDSRGQYF TGTGCCAGCAGATGGGACTCGCGGGGGCAGTACTTC
once TRBJ2-7 TRBD1 TRBV6-5 CASSYDGQASYEQYF TGTGCCAGCAGTTACGACGGACAGGCCTCCTACGAGCAGTACTTC
once TRBJ1-2 . TRBV3-1/TRBV3-2 CASSQDPPSIYGYTF TGTGCCAGCAGCCAAGATCCCCCCAGCATCTATGGCTACACCTTC
. TRBJ2-1 . TRBV10-1 CASSVGGRGNEQFF TGCGCCAGCAGTGTCGGAGGCAGAGGCAATGAGCAGTTCTTC
. TRBJ2-5 . TRBV12-3/TRBV12-4 CASGGRNQETQYF TGTGCCAGCGGGGGGAGGAACCAAGAGACCCAGTACTTC
. TRBJ2-7 . TRBV5-4 CASSSDSYEQYF TGTGCCAGCAGCTCAGACTCCTACGAGCAGTACTTC
. TRBJ1-5 . TRBV19 CASRKEFNQPQHF TGTGCCAGTAGAAAGGAGTTCAATCAGCCCCAGCATTTT
. TRBJ2-3 . TRBV30 CAWSVGGSIDTQYF TGTGCCTGGAGTGTTGGAGGGAGCATAGATACGCAGTATTTT
. TRBJ1-1 . TRBV3-1/TRBV3-2 CASSPRTEKAFF TGTGCCAGCAGCCCCAGGACAGAAAAAGCTTTCTTT
. TRBJ2-1 . TRBV5-1 CASSLGVVRGEQFF TGCGCCAGCAGCTTGGGGGTCGTTAGGGGTGAGCAGTTCTTC